The 10 T cell receptor beta chains below were found in one sample sequenced in a study of vaccination and CD4 T cells after COVID-19. MiXCR, applied by TCRdb to the PCR reads, yields one record per CDR3 protein. Of just under 20,000 distinct CDR3 sequences listed, 60% are singletons. Material: CD4+ T cells from blood, obtained after SARS-CoV-2 vaccination. Source of these receptors: a human donor who had recovered from COVID-19.

V usage is TRBV6-1 and J usage is TRBJ2-3; 8 bases are shared with TRBD1. The CDR3 is 21 residues long. The germline V gene encodes CDR1 MNHNS and CDR2 SASEGT. Trimming took 4 bases from V and 5 from J; bases not matched to a gene: 26. The CDR3: CASSAGTGGQRTGVRRDTQYF. CDR3 DNA sequence: TGTGCCAGCAGTGCCGGGACAGGAGGACAACGGACTGGTGTCCGCAGAGATACGCAGTATTTT.

This clonotype was detected only a few times. The V gene is TRBV20-1, the J gene TRBJ1-2, with TRBD1 as a possible D gene (5 bases). The V gene's germline CDR1 is DFQATT and CDR2 SNEGSKA (reference sequence). Trimming removed 6 bases from V and 7 bases from J, with 12 bases in between. The CDR3 is made up of 11 amino acids. CDR3 coding DNA: TGCAGTGCAGGGGAGATTCGTGGCTACACCTTC. Translating gives CSAGEIRGYTF.

This clonotype was seen a single time. The chain carries TRBV7-2 and TRBJ2-4; TRBD1 matches 9 bases. The CDR3 covers 14 residues. The junction had 5 bases not matched to a gene; V was cut back by 2 bases and J by 9 bases. CDR1 and CDR2 from the germline V gene are SGHTA and FQGNSA. Here the CDR3 DNA reads TGTGCCAGCAGCTTACCGGGACAGGGACCCATTCAGTACTTC. Translating gives CASSLPGQGPIQYF.

This chain connects TRBV20-1 to TRBJ2-2; 10 bases are a match to TRBD2. CDR3 length equals 16 residues. CDR1 DFQATT and CDR2 SNEGSKA come from the germline V gene (reference sequence). The J segment lost 5 bases and the V segment lost 0 bases, leaving 6 bases of the junction unmatched. The CDR3 is CSARDPSGSKTGELFF. The CDR3 DNA follows: TGCAGTGCTAGAGACCCTAGCGGGAGCAAGACCGGGGAGCTGTTTTTT.

The genes are TRBV20-1 and TRBJ2-7; tentative D call: TRBD1 (6 bases). The CDR3 is 16 residues long. Per germline, CDR1 DFQATT and CDR2 SNEGSKA (reference sequence). Trimming removed 6 bases at V and 1 base at J, with 22 bases between. The CDR3 spells CSAQKPGQLFSYEQYF. The DNA for the CDR3 is TGCAGTGCCCAGAAACCCGGACAGCTTTTTTCCTACGAGCAGTACTTC.

This clonotype turned up a few times. The V call is TRBV10-3, the J call TRBJ1-5, with 7 bases that match TRBD1. Germline-derived CDR1 and CDR2 are ENHRY and SYGVKD. The CDR3 has 15 residues. The V gene end was trimmed by 2 bases and the J gene end by 3 bases; junction bases not matched to a gene: 4. CDR3 DNA sequence: TGTGCCATCAGTGAGAGGGGGCCAGACAATCAGCCCCAGCATTTT. Protein sequence: CAISERGPDNQPQHF.

The rearrangement links TRBV27 to TRBJ2-1; 11 positions agree with TRBD2. Germline assignment: CDR1 MNHEY and CDR2 SMNVEV (reference sequence). Trimming took 5 bases from V and 4 from J; bases not matched to a gene: 4. This CDR3 has 15 amino acids. For the CDR3, the DNA is TGTGCCAGCAGTCAGGGACTAGCGGATTACAATGAGCAGTTCTTC. Translating it yields CASSQGLADYNEQFF.

This chain links TRBV27 with TRBJ1-3; D gene unclear. Trimming stripped 7 bases from V and 0 bases from J, with 7 bases between. Per the germline V gene, CDR1 is MNHEY and CDR2 is SMNVEV (reference sequence). The CDR3 sequence is 13 residues long. The CDR3 sequence is CASIPNSGNTIYF. The DNA of the CDR3 is TGTGCCAGCATACCGAACTCTGGAAACACCATATATTTT.

V and J are TRBV6-1 and TRBJ1-2, with D maybe TRBD1 (5 bases). The germline V and J ends were trimmed by 7 bases and 1 base, with 10 bases remaining between them. The CDR3 runs to 13 residues. Germline loops: CDR1 MNHNS, CDR2 SASEGT. CDR3 nucleotides: TGTGCCAGCAAACGACAGATTAACTATGGCTACACCTTC. Its protein is CASKRQINYGYTF.

Notes on this clonotype: A read error may produce the germline difference seen at one junction end. J is TRBJ2-7 and V is TRBV6-4; D gene uncertain. This CDR3 is 14 amino acids long. CDR1 and CDR2 from the germline V gene are MRHNA and SNTAGT. As DNA, the CDR3 is TGTGCCAGCAGTTACTCGGGTCTACCCTCCGAGCAGTACTTC. It yields the protein CASSYSGLPSEQYF.